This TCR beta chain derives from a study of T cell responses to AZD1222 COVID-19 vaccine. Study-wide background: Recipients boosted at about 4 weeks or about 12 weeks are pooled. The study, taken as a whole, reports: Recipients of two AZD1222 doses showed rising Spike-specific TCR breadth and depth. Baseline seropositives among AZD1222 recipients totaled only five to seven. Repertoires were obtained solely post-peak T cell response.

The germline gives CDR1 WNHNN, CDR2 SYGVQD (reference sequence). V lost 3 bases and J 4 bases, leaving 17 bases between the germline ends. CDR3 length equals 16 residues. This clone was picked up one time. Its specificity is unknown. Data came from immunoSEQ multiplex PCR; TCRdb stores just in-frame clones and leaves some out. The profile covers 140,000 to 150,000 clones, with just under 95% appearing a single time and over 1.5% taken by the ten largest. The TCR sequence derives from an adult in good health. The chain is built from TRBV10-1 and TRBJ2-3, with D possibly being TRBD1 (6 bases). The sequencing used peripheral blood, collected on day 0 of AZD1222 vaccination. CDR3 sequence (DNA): TGCGCCAGCAGTGATTTCAGGGGACATCTTCCAGATACGCAGTATTTT. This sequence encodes CASSDFRGHLPDTQYF.